This record concerns one T cell receptor beta chain sequence. No cognate antigen has been identified for it. No qualities accompany the bases; no much larger clone lies one base away. These data are taken from a study of PD-1 blockade in classical Hodgkin lymphoma (TCRdb year 2020). A note on the overall study: Nivolumab dosing was 3 mg/kg intravenously every 2 weeks, continuing until either disease progression or unacceptable toxicity. A peripheral blood immune signature of response to PD-1 blockade in classical Hodgkin lymphoma was defined using TCR beta sequencing and CyTOF. The paper as a whole reports these results and caveats: Newly diagnosed patients were reported to have lower baseline TCR diversity than healthy donors, and relapsed/refractory patients were reported to have lower baseline TCR diversity still. Diversity was lower in patients who began nivolumab less than 1 year after ASCT, so these patients were left out of later analyses to avoid confounding by immune reconstitution. CD4+ but not CD8+ TCR diversity rose significantly by C4D1 (p=0.0027 vs p=0.16), most apparent in complete responders (p=0.02). Among trial patients, those achieving complete response had baseline diversity similar to that of newly diagnosed patients, while diversity was significantly lower in partial responders and progressors. Only a single clinical trial cohort was studied, and what caused the repertoire differences, possibly disease activity or prior therapy, remained undefined.

This sample's time point label indicates: cycle 1 day 1 (C1D1), immediately before nivolumab initiation. Every trial patient had relapsed after autologous stem cell transplantation, and cohorts A, B and C differed in prior brentuximab vedotin exposure. The trial cohort comprised some 60 patients with relapsed/refractory classical Hodgkin lymphoma whose best overall responses were complete response, partial response or progressive disease. In the multi-cohort phase II CheckMate 205 trial, trial patients received single-agent nivolumab. An independent review committee assessed best overall response using the 2007 International Working Group response criteria. Trial PBMCs were obtained immediately prior to nivolumab initiation (C1D1) and on therapy at cycle 2 day 1 and cycle 4 day 1. Peripheral blood was collected in 8 mL Vacutainer Cell Preparation Tubes, from which PBMCs were isolated by centrifugation and then cryopreserved.

The Qiagen DNeasy kit was used to extract genomic DNA from unsorted PBMCs and from the negatively selected CD4+ and CD8+ fractions. TCR beta CDR3 regions were subjected to amplification by immunoSEQ multiplex PCR with primers that anneal to V and J segments. A synthetic immune receptor repertoire was used to minimize amplification bias, and remaining bias was computationally removed after sequencing. Under the source paper's analysis protocol: Custom Python scripts were used to quantify repertoire diversity as the Shannon entropy index. Unsorted, CD4+ and CD8+ repertoires were analyzed separately, except for combined analyses in which CD4+ and CD8+ sequences were merged in silico. A clone was considered expanded if an increase in frequency of at least 2-fold after treatment relative to C1D1 was found, and a pseudocount of 0.5 was applied to clones undetected at baseline. Clones with 0 or 1 copy at C1D1 were classified as singleton clones, and clones with 2 or more copies were classified as non-singleton clones. Clones expanded in unsorted samples were labelled as CD4+, CD8+ or unknown by matching protein sequences in sorted samples from the same patient. Diversity changes from C1D1 to C4D1 were tested in paired samples using Wilcoxon tests. This is the immuneACCESS table as TCRdb keeps it, with only in-frame sequences that have V and J called. A part of the clones is gone; compared with another copy, unresolved V genes explain less than half, and the rest is unexplained. V, J and clone size are taken as reported in that table, and D and trimming were inferred from the DNA itself. Within this sample are more than 40,000 clones, with approximately 91% of them counted one time only. The ten largest clones add up to 8% to 10% of the sample.

The material sequenced was peripheral blood mononuclear cells (PBMCs), taken at baseline. The TCR was taken from a human donor with classical Hodgkin lymphoma.

CDR3 loop: CASSPRGLNQPQHF. The nucleotide sequence reads as follows: TGTGCCAGCAGCCCAAGGGGTCTCAATCAGCCCCAGCATTTT. The V gene is TRBV11-1 and the J gene is TRBJ1-5, with TRBD1 tentatively as D gene (5 bases match). The germline V gene encodes CDR1 SGHAT and CDR2 FQDESV (reference sequence). The trim is 5 bases for V and 3 bases for J, with a gap of 11 bases between the germline ends. The CDR3 goes from the cysteine to the phenylalanine over 14 residues. Of all the DNA, just the CDR3 is kept, 42 bases in frame from base 1.